This entry is about one T cell receptor (beta chain). The antigen is undetermined. The investigators reverse transcribed all of the isolated RNA, so they sequenced expressed TCRB transcripts. Using immunoSEQ multiplex PCR, the repertoire was profiled, and TCRdb retains in-frame clones only, with some absent. The sample carries about 410,000 clones, more than 11% recorded once. These data originate in a study of beta chain features in type 1 diabetes. Study summary: Age, gender, cell numbers and subset yield matched between patients and controls.

Germline V gene sequence: CDR1 ENHRY, CDR2 SYGVKD. V lost 3 bases to trimming and J lost 4 bases, with 12 bases between them. The CDR3 runs 14 residues. Study-wide points: cDNA-based sequencing might over-represent cells highly expressing TCR. Small HLA sub-analyses could not settle whether HLA shapes TCRB rearrangement.

Using CD45RO/CCR7/CD25/CD127/CD95/CD27, CD4+ naive, central memory, regulatory and stem cell-like memory cells were sorted. The source of this sequence is a man aged 25-40 years in good health. V gene TRBV10-3 combines with J gene TRBJ2-5, with D uncertain. Sequenced input: naive CD4+ T cells from blood. As DNA, the CDR3 is TGTGCCATCAGTGAAAGTCAGGTTATAGAGACCCAGTACTTC. Residues: CAISESQVIETQYF.